Each of the 10 T cell receptor beta chains below was sequenced from the same sample in a study of CD8+ T cells in alopecia areata. Treatment given: oral pan-JAK inhibitor, 5-10 mg twice daily. Following RNA extraction, reverse transcription yielded cDNA that acted as the sequencing template. Assay: immunoSEQ multiplex PCR; the TCRdb copy retains only in-frame clones and omits some. Found here are some 170,000 clones, approximately 59% of them singletons; the top ten hold approximately 16%. Sequenced here: CD4+ T cells sorted from blood, sampled between weeks 55 and 65, from a patient treated with tofacitinib. The source of these receptors is a human donor with alopecia areata.

This clone was seen a single time. The V call is TRBV30, the J call TRBJ2-4; the D gene is possibly TRBD1 (5 bases). V lost 0 bases to trimming and J lost 6 bases, with 9 bases between them. Per the germline V gene, CDR1 is GTSNPN and CDR2 is SVGIG (reference sequence). The CDR3 is made up of 13 amino acids. The CDR3 sequence is CAWSVDRPNIQYF. CDR3 in DNA: TGTGCCTGGAGTGTAGACAGACCAAACATTCAGTACTTC.

The rearrangement joins TRBV7-2 to TRBJ1-2; D ambiguous. In germline, CDR1 is SGHTA, CDR2 FQGNSA. V was pared by 5 bases and J by 8 bases, with 24 bases between. This CDR3 has 16 amino acids. This CDR3 reads CASSRGRWTELGGYTF. The CDR3 DNA reads TGTGCCAGCAGCCGTGGACGATGGACGGAGCTTGGGGGCTACACCTTC.

This chain uses TRBV19 with TRBJ1-1; 9 bases align to TRBD1. This CDR3 has 14 residues. The junction had 7 bases not matched to a gene; V was cut back by 7 bases and J by 4 bases. Germline CDR1 reads LNHDA; CDR2 reads SQIVND (reference sequence). Here the CDR3 reads CASIGDREVTEAFF. CDR3 in DNA: TGTGCCAGTATAGGGGACAGGGAGGTCACTGAAGCTTTCTTT.

The V call is TRBV5-1, the J call TRBJ1-1, with 9 positions matching TRBD1. This CDR3 has 15 residues. The trim removed 0 bases at V and 3 bases at J, leaving 3 bases unmatched. CDR1 is SGHRS, CDR2 YFSETQ, per germline. In nucleotides, the CDR3 is TGCGCCAGCAGCTTGGGGGACAGGGATTACACTGAAGCTTTCTTT. It codes for CASSLGDRDYTEAFF. The full variable domain, with the rest looked up from reference TRBV5-1 and TRBJ1-1, is KAGVTQTPRYLIKTRGQQVTLSCSPISGHRSVSWYQQTPGQGLQFLFEYFSETQRNKGNFPGRFSGRQFSNSRSEMNVSTLELGDSALYLCASSLGDRDYTEAFFGQGTRLTVV.

The chain combines TRBV2 with TRBJ2-3; D ambiguous. The CDR3 is made up of 16 amino acids. Trimming left V 1 base short and J 0 bases short, with 11 bases between. Germline values: CDR1 SNHLY, CDR2 FYNNEI. DNA of the CDR3: TGTGCCAGCAGTGAAGAAGTCGTAACTAGCACAGATACGCAGTATTTT. It encodes CASSEEVVTSTDTQYF.

The gene calls are TRBV19 and TRBJ1-1; D is perhaps TRBD1 (6 bases). Germline assignment: CDR1 LNHDA and CDR2 SQIVND (reference sequence). V was clipped by 5 bases and J by 0 bases, with 13 bases between them. The CDR3 has 15 amino acids. The CDR3 DNA follows: TGTGCCAGTAGTGAGGCGGACAGTATGAACACTGAAGCTTTCTTT. It specifies CASSEADSMNTEAFF.

V is TRBV30 and J is TRBJ1-2; D may be TRBD1 (5 bases). Trimming took off 2 bases at V and 2 bases at J, with 15 bases between the two ends. This CDR3 is built from 15 residues. Germline CDR1 GTSNPN, CDR2 SVGIG (reference sequence). The CDR3 sequence is CAWSRRAGDNYGYTF. The CDR3 DNA is TGTGCCTGGAGTCGCCGGGCGGGGGACAACTATGGCTACACCTTC.

The J gene is TRBJ1-1, the V gene TRBV15; no clear D. Trimming removed 1 base at V and 4 bases at J, with 10 bases between. There are 14 residues in the CDR3. Germline V CDR1 and CDR2: LNHNV, YYDKDF (reference sequence). Written as DNA, the CDR3 is TGTGCCACCAGCAGAGGAGAGGTGGGCACTGAAGCTTTCTTT. Translation gives CATSRGEVGTEAFF.

As to this clone: This sample includes further DNA sequences coding for the same CDR3. The CDR3 loop is CASSAPGQGASYEQYF. CDR3 coding DNA: TGTGCCAGCAGTGCACCGGGACAGGGGGCCTCCTACGAGCAGTACTTC. The chain links TRBV25-1 to TRBJ2-7; 12 positions match TRBD1. Germline assignment: CDR1 MGHDK and CDR2 SYGVNS. The CDR3 is made up of 16 amino acids. Trimming at V came to 4 bases and at J to 0 bases, leaving 4 bases not matched to a gene.

The chain employs TRBV2 and TRBJ2-5; unclear D gene. Germline V CDR1 and CDR2: SNHLY, FYNNEI. V lost 3 bases and J 0 bases, leaving 8 bases between the germline ends. The CDR3 has 14 residues. The CDR3 here is CASSDMEYQETQYF. DNA for the CDR3: TGTGCCAGCAGTGATATGGAGTACCAAGAGACCCAGTACTTC. The full variable domain, its missing parts supplied by reference TRBV2 and TRBJ2-5, is EPEVTQTPSHQVTQMGQEVILRCVPISNHLYFYWYRQILGQKVEFLVSFYNNEISEKSEIFDDQFSVERPDGSNFTLKIRSTKLEDSAMYFCASSDMEYQETQYFGPGTRLLVL.